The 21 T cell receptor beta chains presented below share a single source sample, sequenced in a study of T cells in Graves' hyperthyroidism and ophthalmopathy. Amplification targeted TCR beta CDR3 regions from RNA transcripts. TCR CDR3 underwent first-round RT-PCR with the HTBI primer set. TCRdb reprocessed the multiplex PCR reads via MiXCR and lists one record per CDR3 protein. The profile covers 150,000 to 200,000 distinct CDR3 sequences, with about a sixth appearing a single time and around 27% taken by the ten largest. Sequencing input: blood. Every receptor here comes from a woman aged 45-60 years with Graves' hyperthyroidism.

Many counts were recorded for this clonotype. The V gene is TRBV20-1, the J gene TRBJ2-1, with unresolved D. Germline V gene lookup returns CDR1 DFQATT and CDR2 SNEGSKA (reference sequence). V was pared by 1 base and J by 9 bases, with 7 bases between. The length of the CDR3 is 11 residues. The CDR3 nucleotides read TGCAGTGCTAGAGGACCCTCTGAGCAGTTCTTC. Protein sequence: CSARGPSEQFF.

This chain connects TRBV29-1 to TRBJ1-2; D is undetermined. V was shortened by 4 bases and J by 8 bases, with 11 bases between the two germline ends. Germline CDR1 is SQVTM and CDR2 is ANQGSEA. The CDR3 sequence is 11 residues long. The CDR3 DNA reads TGCAGCGTTGTCTCAGGCGGAGGCTACACCTTC. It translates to CSVVSGGGYTF.

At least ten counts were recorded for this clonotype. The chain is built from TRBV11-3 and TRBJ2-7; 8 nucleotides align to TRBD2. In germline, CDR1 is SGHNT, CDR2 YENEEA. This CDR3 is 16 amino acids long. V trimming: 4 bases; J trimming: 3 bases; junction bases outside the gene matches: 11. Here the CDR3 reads CASSSSTGTRIYEQYF. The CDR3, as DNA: TGTGCCAGCAGCTCGTCAACCGGGACTAGAATCTACGAGCAGTACTTC.

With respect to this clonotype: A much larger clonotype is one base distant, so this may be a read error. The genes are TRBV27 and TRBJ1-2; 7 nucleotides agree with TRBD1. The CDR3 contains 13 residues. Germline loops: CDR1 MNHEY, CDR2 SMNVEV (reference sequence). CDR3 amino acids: CASSSLDRDGDTF. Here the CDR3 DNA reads TGTGCCAGCAGTTCCCTAGACAGGGATGGCGACACCTTC.

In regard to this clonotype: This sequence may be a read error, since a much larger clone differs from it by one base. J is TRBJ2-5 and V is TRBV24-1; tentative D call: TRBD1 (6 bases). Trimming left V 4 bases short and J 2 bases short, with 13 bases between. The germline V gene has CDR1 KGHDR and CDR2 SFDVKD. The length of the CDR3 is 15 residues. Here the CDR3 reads CATSDPGTTQETQYF. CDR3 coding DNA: TGTGCCACCAGTGACCCCGGGACAACACAAGAGACCCAGTACTTC.

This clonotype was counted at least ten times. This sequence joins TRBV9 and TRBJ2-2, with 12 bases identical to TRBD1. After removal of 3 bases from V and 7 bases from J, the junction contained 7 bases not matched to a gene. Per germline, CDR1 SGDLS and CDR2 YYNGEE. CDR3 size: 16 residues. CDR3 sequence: CASSAPGQGAGGELFF. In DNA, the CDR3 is TGTGCCAGCAGCGCACCGGGACAGGGGGCCGGCGGGGAGCTGTTTTTT. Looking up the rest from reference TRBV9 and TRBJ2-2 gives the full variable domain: DSGVTQTPKHLITATGQRVTLRCSPRSGDLSVYWYQQSLDQGLQFLIQYYNGEERAKGNILERFSAQQFPDLHSELNLSSLELGDSALYFCASSAPGQGAGGELFFGEGSRLTVL.

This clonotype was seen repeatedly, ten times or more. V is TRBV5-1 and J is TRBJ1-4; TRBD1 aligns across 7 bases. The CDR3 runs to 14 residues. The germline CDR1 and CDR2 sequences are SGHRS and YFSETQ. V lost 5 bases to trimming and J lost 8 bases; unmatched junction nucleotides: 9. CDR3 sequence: CASSTGDSGEKLFF. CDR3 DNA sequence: TGCGCCAGCAGTACAGGGGATTCGGGAGAAAAACTGTTTTTT.

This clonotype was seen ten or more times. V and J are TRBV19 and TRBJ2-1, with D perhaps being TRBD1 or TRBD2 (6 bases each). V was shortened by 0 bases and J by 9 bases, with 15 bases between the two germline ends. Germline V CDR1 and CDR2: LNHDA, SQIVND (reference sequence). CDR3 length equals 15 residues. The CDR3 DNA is TGTGCCAGTAGTATAGAGTATGAGGGGGGAGCTGAGCAGTTCTTC. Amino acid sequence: CASSIEYEGGAEQFF.

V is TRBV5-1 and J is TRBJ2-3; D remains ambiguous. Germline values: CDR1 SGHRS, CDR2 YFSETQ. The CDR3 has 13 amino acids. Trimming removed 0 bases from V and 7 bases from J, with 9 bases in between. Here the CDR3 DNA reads TGCGCCAGCAGCTTGGAGGCGACAAATACGCAGTATTTT. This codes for CASSLEATNTQYF.

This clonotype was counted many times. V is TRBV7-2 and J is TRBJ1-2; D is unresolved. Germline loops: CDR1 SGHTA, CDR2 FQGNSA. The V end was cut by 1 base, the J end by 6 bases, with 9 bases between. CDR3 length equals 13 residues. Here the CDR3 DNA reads TGTGCCAGCAGCTTAGATCGGAGGGATGGCTACACCTTC. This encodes CASSLDRRDGYTF.

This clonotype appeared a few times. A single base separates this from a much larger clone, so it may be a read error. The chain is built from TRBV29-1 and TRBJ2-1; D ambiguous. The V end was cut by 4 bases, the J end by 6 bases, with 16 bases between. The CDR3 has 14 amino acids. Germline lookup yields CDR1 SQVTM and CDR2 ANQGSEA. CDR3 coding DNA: TGCAGCGTTGCTCCAGACTCGAGGATCAATGAGCAGTTCTTC. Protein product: CSVAPDSRINEQFF.

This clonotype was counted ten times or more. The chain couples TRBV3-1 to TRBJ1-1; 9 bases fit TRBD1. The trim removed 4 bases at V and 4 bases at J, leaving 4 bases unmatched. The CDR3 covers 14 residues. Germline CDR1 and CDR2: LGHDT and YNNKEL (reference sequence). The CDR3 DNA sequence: TGTGCCAGCAGCCTCGGGACAGGGATCACTGAAGCTTTCTTT. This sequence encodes CASSLGTGITEAFF.

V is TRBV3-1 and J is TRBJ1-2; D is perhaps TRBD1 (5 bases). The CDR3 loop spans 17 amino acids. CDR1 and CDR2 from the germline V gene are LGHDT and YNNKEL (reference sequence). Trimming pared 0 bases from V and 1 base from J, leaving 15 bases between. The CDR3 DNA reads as TGTGCCAGCAGCCAAGAGGGCCGGGGCTCTTTTAACTATGGCTACACCTTC. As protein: CASSQEGRGSFNYGYTF.

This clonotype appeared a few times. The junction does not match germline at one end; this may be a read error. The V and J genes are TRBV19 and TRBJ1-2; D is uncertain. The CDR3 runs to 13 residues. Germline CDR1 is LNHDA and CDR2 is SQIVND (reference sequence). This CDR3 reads CASRMAPHDGYTF. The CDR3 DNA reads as TGTGCCAGTCGTATGGCCCCGCACGATGGCTACACCTTC.

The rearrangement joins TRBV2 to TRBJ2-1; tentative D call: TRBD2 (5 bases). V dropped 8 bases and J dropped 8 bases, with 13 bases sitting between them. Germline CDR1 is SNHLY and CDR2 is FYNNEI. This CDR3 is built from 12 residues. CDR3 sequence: CASERSTDEQFF. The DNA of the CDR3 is TGTGCCAGCGAGCGGTCGACTGATGAGCAGTTCTTC.

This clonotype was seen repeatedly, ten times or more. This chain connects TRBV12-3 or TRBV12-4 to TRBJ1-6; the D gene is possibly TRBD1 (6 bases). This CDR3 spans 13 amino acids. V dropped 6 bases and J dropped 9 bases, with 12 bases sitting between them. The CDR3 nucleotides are TGTGCCAGCAGCTTGGGGGGGCGTTCACCCCTCCACTTT. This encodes CASSLGGRSPLHF.

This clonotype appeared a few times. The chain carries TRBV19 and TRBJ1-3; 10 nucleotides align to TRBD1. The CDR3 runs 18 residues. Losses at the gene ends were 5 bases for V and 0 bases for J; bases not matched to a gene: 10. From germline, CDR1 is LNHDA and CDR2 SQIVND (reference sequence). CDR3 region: CASSPWTGGSFSGNTIYF. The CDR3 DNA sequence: TGTGCCAGTAGTCCCTGGACAGGGGGTAGTTTCTCTGGAAACACCATATATTTT. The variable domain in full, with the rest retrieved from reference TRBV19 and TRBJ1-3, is DGGITQSPKYLFRKEGQNVTLSCEQNLNHDAMYWYRQDPGQGLRLIYYSQIVNDFQKGDIAEGYSVSREKKESFPLTVTSAQKNPTAFYLCASSPWTGGSFSGNTIYFGEGSWLTVV.

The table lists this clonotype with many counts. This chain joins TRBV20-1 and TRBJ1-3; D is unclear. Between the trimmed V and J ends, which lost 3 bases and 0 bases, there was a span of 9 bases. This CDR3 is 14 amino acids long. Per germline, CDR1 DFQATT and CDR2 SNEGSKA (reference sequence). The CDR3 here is CSARGMSSGNTIYF. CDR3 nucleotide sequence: TGCAGTGCTAGGGGTATGAGCTCTGGAAACACCATATATTTT.

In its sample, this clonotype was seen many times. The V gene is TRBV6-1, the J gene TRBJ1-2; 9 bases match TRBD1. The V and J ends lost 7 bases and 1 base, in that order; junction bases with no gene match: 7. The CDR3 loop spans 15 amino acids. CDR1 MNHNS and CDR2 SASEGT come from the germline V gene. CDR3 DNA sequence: TGTGCCAGCACCGGAAGACAGGGGGATAACTATGGCTACACCTTC. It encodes CASTGRQGDNYGYTF.

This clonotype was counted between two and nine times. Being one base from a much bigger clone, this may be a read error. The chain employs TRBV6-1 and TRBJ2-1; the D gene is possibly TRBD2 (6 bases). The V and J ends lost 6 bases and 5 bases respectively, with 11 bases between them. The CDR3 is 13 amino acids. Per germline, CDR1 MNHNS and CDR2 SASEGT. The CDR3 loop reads CASSTGGDNEQFF. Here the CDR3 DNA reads TGTGCCAGCAGCACCGGGGGTGACAATGAGCAGTTCTTC.

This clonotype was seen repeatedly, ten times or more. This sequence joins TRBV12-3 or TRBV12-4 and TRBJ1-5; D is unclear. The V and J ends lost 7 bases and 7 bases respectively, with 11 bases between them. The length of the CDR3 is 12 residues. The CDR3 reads CASTMSGQPQHF. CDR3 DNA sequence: TGTGCCAGCACCATGTCGGGGCAGCCCCAGCATTTT.